This T cell receptor (beta chain) was profiled in a study of blood T cell repertoires in COVID-19. The wider study: T cells, B-cell-depleted T cells, or PBMCs provided the cDNA or gDNA that served as material.

Per germline, CDR1 SGDLS and CDR2 YYNGEE. V gave up 6 bases and J gave up 0 bases; unmatched junction bases: 6. The CDR3 extends over 14 amino acids. Only in-frame clones appear in the TCRdb table, and some are missing; sequencing was by immunoSEQ multiplex PCR. In the table there are 120,000 to 150,000 clones, approximately 80% of which are singletons. The gene calls are TRBV9 and TRBJ2-7; 7 bases match TRBD1. This clonotype was obtained from a human donor in a cohort sampled during active COVID-19. The sequencing input was peripheral blood. Here the CDR3 reads CASNPGQSSYEQYF. CDR3 sequence (DNA): TGTGCCAGCAACCCGGGACAGAGCTCCTACGAGCAGTACTTC.